This entry describes one TCR beta chain. Its matching antigen is unknown. The data belong to a study of T cell responses to AZD1222 COVID-19 vaccine. Findings and limits, study-wide: Repertoires were obtained only post-peak T cell response. The study found vaccine-associated CD4 TCRs spanning spike, dominant at 160-218 and 743-854. Baseline serology detected seropositivity in only a handful of AZD1222 recipients.

Germline lookup yields CDR1 LNHNV and CDR2 YYDKDF (reference sequence). The CDR3 contains 15 residues. The V end was cut by 1 base, the J end by 8 bases, with 15 bases between. Only in-frame clones appear in the TCRdb table, and some are missing; sequencing was by immunoSEQ multiplex PCR. The profile shows 44,000 or so clones, around 80% of them singletons. The receptor's source is an adult who received the MenACWY meningococcal vaccine as a control. The V and J genes are TRBV15 and TRBJ2-1; D ambiguous. Material: peripheral blood, obtained 28 days after the second dose of the MenACWY control vaccine. CDR3 DNA sequence: TGTGCCACCAGCAGAGGTATCCTATCGGGTGATGAGCAGTTCTTC. Protein: CATSRGILSGDEQFF.